The entry below gives a single TCR beta chain sequence along with its context. Produced via immunoSEQ multiplex PCR; TCRdb's table is partial and in-frame only. Found here are approximately 350,000 clones, approximately 90% of them singletons; the top ten hold 1%. CDR3 length equals 15 residues. Trimming cost V 6 bases and J 4 bases; bases outside gene matches: 10. Germline V lookup: CDR1 SGHRS, CDR2 YFSETQ. Individuals drawn from 20 to 25 US areas were about 18 to 90 years old. Allocation to cohorts depended on clinical history reported by the participants. The sample comes from a study of blood T cell repertoires in COVID-19.

The receptor was isolated from a man younger than 30 who had recovered from COVID-19. The sample comprised PBMCs or T cells enriched from blood (not recorded which). The rearrangement joins TRBV5-1 to TRBJ2-1; 7 bases are a match to TRBD2. CDR3 residues: CASISGSGAYNEQFF. The CDR3 DNA follows: TGCGCCAGCATTTCAGGGAGCGGGGCGTACAATGAGCAGTTCTTC.